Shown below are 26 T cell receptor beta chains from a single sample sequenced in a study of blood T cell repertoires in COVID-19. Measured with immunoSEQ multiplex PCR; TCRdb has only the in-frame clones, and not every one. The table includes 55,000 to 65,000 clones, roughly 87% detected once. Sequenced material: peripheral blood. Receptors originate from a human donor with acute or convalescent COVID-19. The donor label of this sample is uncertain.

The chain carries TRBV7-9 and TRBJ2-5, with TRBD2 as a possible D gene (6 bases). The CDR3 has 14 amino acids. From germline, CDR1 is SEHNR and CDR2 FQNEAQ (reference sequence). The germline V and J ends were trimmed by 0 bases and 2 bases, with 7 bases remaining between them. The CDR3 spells CASSLAGGQETQYF. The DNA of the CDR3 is TGTGCCAGCAGCTTAGCGGGGGGACAAGAGACCCAGTACTTC.

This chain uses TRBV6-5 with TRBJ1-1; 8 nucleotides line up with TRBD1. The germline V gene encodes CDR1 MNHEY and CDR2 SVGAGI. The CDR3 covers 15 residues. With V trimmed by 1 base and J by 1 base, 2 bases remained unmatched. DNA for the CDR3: TGTGCCAGCAGTTACTATGGACAGGGGAACACTGAAGCTTTCTTT. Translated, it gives CASSYYGQGNTEAFF.

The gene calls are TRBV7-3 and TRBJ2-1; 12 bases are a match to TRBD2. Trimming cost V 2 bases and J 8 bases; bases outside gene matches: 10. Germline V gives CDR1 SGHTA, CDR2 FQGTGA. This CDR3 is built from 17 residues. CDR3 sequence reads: CASSLGALAGGPDEQFF. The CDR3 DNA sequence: TGTGCCAGCAGCTTAGGGGCCCTAGCGGGAGGGCCCGATGAGCAGTTCTTC. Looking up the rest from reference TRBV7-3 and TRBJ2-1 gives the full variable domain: GAGVSQTPSNKVTEKGKYVELRCDPISGHTALYWYRQSLGQGPEFLIYFQGTGAADDSGLPNDRFFAVRPEGSVSTLKIQRTERGDSAVYLCASSLGALAGGPDEQFFGPGTRLTVL.

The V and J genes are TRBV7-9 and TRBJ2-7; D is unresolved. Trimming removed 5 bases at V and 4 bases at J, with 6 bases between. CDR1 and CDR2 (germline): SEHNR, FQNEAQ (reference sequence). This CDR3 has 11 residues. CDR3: CASSPLYEQYF. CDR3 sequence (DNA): TGTGCCAGCAGCCCGCTATACGAGCAGTACTTC.

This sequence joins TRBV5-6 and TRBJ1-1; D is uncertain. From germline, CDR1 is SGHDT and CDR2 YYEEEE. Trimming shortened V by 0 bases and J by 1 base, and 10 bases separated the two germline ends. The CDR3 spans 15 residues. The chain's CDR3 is CASSLGLSGNTEAFF. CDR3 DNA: TGTGCCAGCAGCTTGGGTTTATCGGGGAACACTGAAGCTTTCTTT.

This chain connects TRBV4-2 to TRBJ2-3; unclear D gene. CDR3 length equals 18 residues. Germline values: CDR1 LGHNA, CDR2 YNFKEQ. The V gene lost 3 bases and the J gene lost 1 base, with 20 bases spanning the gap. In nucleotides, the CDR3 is TGTGCCAGCAGCCATGCAGCGATTGACCAGTGGGGCACAGATACGCAGTATTTT. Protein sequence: CASSHAAIDQWGTDTQYF.

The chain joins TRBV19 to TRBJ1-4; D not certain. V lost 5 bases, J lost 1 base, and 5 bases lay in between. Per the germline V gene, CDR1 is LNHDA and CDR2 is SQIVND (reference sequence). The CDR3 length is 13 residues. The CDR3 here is CASSRVTNEKLFF. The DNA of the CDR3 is TGTGCCAGTAGTCGCGTAACTAATGAAAAACTGTTTTTT. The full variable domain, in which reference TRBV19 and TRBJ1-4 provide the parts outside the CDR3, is DGGITQSPKYLFRKEGQNVTLSCEQNLNHDAMYWYRQDPGQGLRLIYYSQIVNDFQKGDIAEGYSVSREKKESFPLTVTSAQKNPTAFYLCASSRVTNEKLFFGSGTQLSVL.

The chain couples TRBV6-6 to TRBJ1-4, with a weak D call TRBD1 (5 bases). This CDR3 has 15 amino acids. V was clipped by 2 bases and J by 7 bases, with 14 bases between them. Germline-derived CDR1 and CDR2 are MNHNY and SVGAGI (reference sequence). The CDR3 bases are TGTGCCAGCAGTTACGGGGAGGGGTTCGGTGAAAAACTGTTTTTT. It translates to CASSYGEGFGEKLFF.

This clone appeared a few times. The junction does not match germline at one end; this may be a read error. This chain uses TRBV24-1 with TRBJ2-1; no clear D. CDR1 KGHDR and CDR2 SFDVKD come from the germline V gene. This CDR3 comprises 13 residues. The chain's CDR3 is CATSEVGDNQQFF. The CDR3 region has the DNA TGTGCCACCAGTGAGGTCGGCGACAATCAGCAGTTCTTC.

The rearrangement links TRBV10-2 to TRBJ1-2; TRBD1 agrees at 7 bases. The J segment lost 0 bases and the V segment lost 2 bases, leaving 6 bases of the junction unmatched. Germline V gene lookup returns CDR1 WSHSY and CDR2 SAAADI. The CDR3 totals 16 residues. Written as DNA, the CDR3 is TGCGCCAGCAGTGAGGAGACAGGGCCGTCTAACTATGGCTACACCTTC. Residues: CASSEETGPSNYGYTF.

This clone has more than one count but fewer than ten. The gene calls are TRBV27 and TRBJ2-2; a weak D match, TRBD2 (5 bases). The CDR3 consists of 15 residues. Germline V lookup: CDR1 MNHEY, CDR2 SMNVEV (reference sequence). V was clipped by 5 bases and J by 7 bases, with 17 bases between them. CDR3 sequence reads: CASSIRLPRDGELFF. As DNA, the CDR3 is TGTGCCAGCAGTATACGACTCCCGAGGGACGGGGAGCTGTTTTTT.

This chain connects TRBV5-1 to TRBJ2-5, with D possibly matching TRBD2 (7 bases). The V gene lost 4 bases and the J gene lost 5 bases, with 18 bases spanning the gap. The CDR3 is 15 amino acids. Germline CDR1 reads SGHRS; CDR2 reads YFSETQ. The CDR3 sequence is CASSPGRGARETQYF. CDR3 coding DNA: TGCGCCAGCAGCCCGGGACGGGGGGCCCGGGAGACCCAGTACTTC.

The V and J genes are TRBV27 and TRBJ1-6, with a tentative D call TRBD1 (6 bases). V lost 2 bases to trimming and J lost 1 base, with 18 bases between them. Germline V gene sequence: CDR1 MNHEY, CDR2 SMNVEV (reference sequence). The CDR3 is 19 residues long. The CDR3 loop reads CASSLGPRGTLSYNSPLHF. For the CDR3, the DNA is TGTGCCAGCAGTTTAGGTCCCAGGGGCACTTTGTCCTATAATTCACCCCTCCACTTT.

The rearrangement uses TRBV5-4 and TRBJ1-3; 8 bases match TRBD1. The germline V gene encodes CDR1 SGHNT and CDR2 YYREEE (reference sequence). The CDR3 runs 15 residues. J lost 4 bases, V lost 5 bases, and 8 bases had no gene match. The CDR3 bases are TGTGCCAGCAGACCGGACAGGGAATCCGGAAACACCATATATTTT. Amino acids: CASRPDRESGNTIYF.

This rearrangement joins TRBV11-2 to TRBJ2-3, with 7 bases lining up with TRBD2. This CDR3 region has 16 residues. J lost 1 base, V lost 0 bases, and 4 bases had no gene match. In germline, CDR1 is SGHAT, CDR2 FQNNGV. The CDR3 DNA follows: TGTGCCAGCAGCTTAGATGGGGGGGTTGGCACAGATACGCAGTATTTT. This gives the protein CASSLDGGVGTDTQYF.

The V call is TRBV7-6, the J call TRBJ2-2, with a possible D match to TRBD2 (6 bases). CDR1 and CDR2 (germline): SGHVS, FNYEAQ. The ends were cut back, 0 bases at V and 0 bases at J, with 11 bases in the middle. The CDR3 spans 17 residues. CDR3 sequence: CASSLAWGGTNTGELFF. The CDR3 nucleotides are TGTGCCAGCAGCTTAGCGTGGGGCGGGACGAACACCGGGGAGCTGTTTTTT.

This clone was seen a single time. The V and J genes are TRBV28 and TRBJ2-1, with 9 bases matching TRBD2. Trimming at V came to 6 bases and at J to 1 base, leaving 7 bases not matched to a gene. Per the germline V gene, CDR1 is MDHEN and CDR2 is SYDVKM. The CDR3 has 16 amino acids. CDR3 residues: CASSPGAGGSYNEQFF. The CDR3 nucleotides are TGTGCCAGCAGCCCCGGGGCGGGAGGGTCCTACAATGAGCAGTTCTTC.

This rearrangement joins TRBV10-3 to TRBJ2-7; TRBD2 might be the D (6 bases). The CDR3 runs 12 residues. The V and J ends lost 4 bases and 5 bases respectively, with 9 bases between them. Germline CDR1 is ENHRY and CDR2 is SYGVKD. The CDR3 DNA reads TGTGCCATCAGTGGACTAGGGAACGAGCAGTACGTC. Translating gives CAISGLGNEQYV.

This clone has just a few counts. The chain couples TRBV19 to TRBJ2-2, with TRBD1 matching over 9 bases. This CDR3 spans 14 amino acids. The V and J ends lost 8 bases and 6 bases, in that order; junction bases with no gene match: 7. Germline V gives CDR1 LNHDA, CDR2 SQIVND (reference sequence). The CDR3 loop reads CASGTQGAAGELFF. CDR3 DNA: TGTGCCAGTGGGACACAGGGGGCTGCCGGGGAGCTGTTTTTT.

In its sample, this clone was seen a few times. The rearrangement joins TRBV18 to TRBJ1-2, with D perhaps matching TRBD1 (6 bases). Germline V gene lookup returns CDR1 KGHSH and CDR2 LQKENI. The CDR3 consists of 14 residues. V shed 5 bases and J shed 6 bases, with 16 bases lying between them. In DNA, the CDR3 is TGTGCCAGCTCATCTATACGGGACACCGATGGCTACACCTTC. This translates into CASSSIRDTDGYTF.

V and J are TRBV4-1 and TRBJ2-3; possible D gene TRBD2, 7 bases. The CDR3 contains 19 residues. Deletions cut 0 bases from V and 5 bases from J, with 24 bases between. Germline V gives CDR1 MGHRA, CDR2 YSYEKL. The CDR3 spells CASSQDRGGGRARVDTQYF. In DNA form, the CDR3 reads TGCGCCAGCAGCCAAGATCGAGGGGGGGGACGCGCGCGGGTAGATACGCAGTATTTT.

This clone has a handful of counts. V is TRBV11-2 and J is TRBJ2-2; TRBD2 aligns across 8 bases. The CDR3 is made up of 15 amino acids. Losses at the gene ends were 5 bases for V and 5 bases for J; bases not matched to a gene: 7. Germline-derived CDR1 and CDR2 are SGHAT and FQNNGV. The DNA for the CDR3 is TGTGCCAGCAGCCCTGAGCGGGAGATAACCGGGGAGCTGTTTTTT. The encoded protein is CASSPEREITGELFF.

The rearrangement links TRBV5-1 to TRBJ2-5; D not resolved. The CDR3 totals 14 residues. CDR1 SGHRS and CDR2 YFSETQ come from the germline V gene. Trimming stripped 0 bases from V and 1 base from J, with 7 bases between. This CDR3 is CASSLGGSQETQYF. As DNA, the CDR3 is TGCGCCAGCAGCTTGGGAGGCAGCCAAGAGACCCAGTACTTC.

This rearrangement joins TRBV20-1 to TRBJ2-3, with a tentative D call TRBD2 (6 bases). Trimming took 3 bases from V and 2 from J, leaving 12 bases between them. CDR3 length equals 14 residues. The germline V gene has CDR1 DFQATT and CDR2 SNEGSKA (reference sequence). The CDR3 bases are TGCAGTGCTAGTGGTGAGGGACTCACAGATACGCAGTATTTT. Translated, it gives CSASGEGLTDTQYF.

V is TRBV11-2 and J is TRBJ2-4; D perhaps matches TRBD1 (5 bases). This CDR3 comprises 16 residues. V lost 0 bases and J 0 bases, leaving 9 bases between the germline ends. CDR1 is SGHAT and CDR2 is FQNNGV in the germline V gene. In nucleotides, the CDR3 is TGTGCCAGCAGCTTAGAGGGGCTCTTAGCCAAAAACATTCAGTACTTC. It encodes CASSLEGLLAKNIQYF.

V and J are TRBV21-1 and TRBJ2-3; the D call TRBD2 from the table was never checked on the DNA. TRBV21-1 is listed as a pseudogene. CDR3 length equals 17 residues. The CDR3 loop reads CASSKGLGGRTADTQYF. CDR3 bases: TGTGCCAGCAGCAAAGGGCTAGGCGGGAGAACTGCAGATACGCAGTATTTT.